One sample yielded the 28 T cell receptor beta chains listed below, sequenced in a study of blood T cell repertoires in COVID-19 (dated by TCRdb to the early 2020s). The receptor library was made with the immunoSEQ multiplex PCR assay. The source is immuneACCESS, and TCRdb retained only in-frame sequences with V and J called. Part of the clones is not carried over; for the studies checked, unresolved V genes explain less than half of this, and the remainder is unexplained. The sample records about 200,000 clones, about nine tenths of which are singletons. The ten most abundant clones make up 1.5% to 2% of the sample. The specimen was peripheral blood. These receptor sequences come from a man aged 18 to 30 with active or convalescent COVID-19.

The chain couples TRBV7-3 to TRBJ2-2; TRBD2 matches 11 bases. Germline values: CDR1 SGHTA, CDR2 FQGTGA. The CDR3 length is 15 residues. The V gene end was trimmed by 2 bases and the J gene end by 4 bases; junction bases not matched to a gene: 0. CDR3 region: CASSLLAGGTGELFF. The CDR3, as DNA: TGTGCCAGCAGCTTACTAGCGGGGGGCACCGGGGAGCTGTTTTTT.

This clone was observed once. DNA of the CDR3: TGTGCCAGTAGTATTCGCAGGGCCGGAGATACGCAGTATTTT. This codes for CASSIRRAGDTQYF. The V call is TRBV19, the J call TRBJ2-3; possible D gene TRBD1, 5 bases. The CDR3 covers 14 residues. Germline lookup yields CDR1 LNHDA and CDR2 SQIVND (reference sequence). Trimming shortened V by 3 bases and J by 5 bases, and 12 bases separated the two germline ends.

V usage is TRBV20-1 and J usage is TRBJ1-2; D gene ambiguous. In germline, CDR1 is DFQATT, CDR2 SNEGSKA (reference sequence). There are 11 residues in the CDR3. V gave up 1 base and J gave up 8 bases, with 8 bases separating them. In nucleotides, the CDR3 is TGCAGTGCTAGAGTTCAACAGGGCTACACCTTC. Translated: CSARVQQGYTF.

This clone was counted only a few times. The V gene is TRBV3-1 (or the pseudogene TRBV3-2), the J gene TRBJ1-2; 7 bases align to TRBD1. The V segment lost 6 bases and the J segment 6 bases; nucleotides outside the gene matches: 4. Per germline, CDR1 LGHDT and CDR2 YNNKEL (reference sequence). The length of the CDR3 is 12 residues. CDR3 in DNA: TGTGCCAGCAGTGCCAGGGGGGATGGCTACACCTTC. Protein: CASSARGDGYTF.

This rearrangement joins TRBV25-1 to TRBJ1-2, with D possibly TRBD1 on 5 matching bases. There are 16 residues in the CDR3. Between the trimmed V and J ends, which lost 0 bases and 3 bases, there was a span of 14 bases. Germline loops: CDR1 MGHDK, CDR2 SYGVNS. CDR3 nucleotides: TGTGCCAGCAGTGAATACTTAGTAACAGGATACTATGGCTACACCTTC. Protein: CASSEYLVTGYYGYTF.

The genes are TRBV6-6 and TRBJ1-5, with D tentatively TRBD1 (6 bases). The CDR3 spans 14 residues. Looked up from germline, CDR1 is MNHNY and CDR2 is SVGAGI (reference sequence). V shed 5 bases and J shed 0 bases, with 8 bases lying between them. The CDR3 sequence is CASSNRVSNQPQHF. CDR3 in DNA: TGTGCCAGCAGTAACAGGGTTAGCAATCAGCCCCAGCATTTT.

V and J are TRBV7-9 and TRBJ1-2, with 8 bases matching TRBD1. CDR1 is SEHNR, CDR2 FQNEAQ, per germline (reference sequence). The V and J ends lost 5 bases and 5 bases, in that order; junction bases with no gene match: 1. This CDR3 spans 12 amino acids. CDR3: CASSRTGYGYTF. CDR3 nucleotide sequence: TGTGCCAGCAGCCGGACAGGGTATGGCTACACCTTC.

The V gene is TRBV4-3, the J gene TRBJ2-1; 12 bases line up with TRBD2. Germline V gene sequence: CDR1 LGHNA, CDR2 YSLEER. V was clipped by 1 base and J by 5 bases; unmatched bases: 3. CDR3 length: 16 residues. CDR3 amino acids: CASSQASGRAHNEQFF. DNA for the CDR3: TGCGCCAGCAGCCAAGCTAGCGGGAGGGCCCACAATGAGCAGTTCTTC.

The CDR3 bases are TGTGCCAGCAGTGAGACTAGGGACTCCTACAATGAGCAGTTCTTC. Translation: CASSETRDSYNEQFF. The chain carries TRBV6-2 or TRBV6-3 and TRBJ2-1; the D gene is possibly TRBD2 (6 bases). The CDR3 is 15 amino acids. Trimming left V 5 bases short and J 0 bases short, with 11 bases between. Germline loops: CDR1 MNHEY, CDR2 SVGEGT.

In this sample, this clone turned up once. The chain combines TRBV19 with TRBJ1-6; D may be TRBD1 (6 bases). The length of the CDR3 is 16 residues. The germline gives CDR1 LNHDA, CDR2 SQIVND (reference sequence). Trimming removed 5 bases from V and 6 bases from J, with 17 bases in between. The DNA of the CDR3 is TGTGCCAGTAGTCCTTCAGGGGCCTCACCTAATTCACCCCTCCACTTT. As protein: CASSPSGASPNSPLHF. The full variable domain, rest sourced from reference TRBV19 and TRBJ1-6, is DGGITQSPKYLFRKEGQNVTLSCEQNLNHDAMYWYRQDPGQGLRLIYYSQIVNDFQKGDIAEGYSVSREKKESFPLTVTSAQKNPTAFYLCASSPSGASPNSPLHFGNGTRLTVT.

This chain joins TRBV27 and TRBJ1-2; possibly TRBD1 for D (5 bases). Trimming took 6 bases from V and 6 from J, leaving 17 bases between them. This CDR3 spans 14 amino acids. The V gene's germline CDR1 is MNHEY and CDR2 SMNVEV (reference sequence). CDR3 residues: CASRKIDGAHGYTF. For the CDR3, the DNA is TGTGCCAGCAGAAAGATAGATGGGGCGCATGGCTACACCTTC.

V usage is TRBV4-1 and J usage is TRBJ1-1, with 8 bases aligning to TRBD1. Germline CDR1 reads MGHRA; CDR2 reads YSYEKL. The CDR3 consists of 15 residues. The trim removed 2 bases at V and 3 bases at J, leaving 5 bases unmatched. The CDR3 coding sequence is TGCGCCAGCAGCCAATCGGACAGGGACGACACTGAAGCTTTCTTT. It is translated as CASSQSDRDDTEAFF.

The CDR3 DNA reads TGCGCCAGCAGCCGGACTAGCGCCAACACCGGGGAGCTGTTTTTT. Its protein product is CASSRTSANTGELFF. The chain employs TRBV5-1 and TRBJ2-2; 9 nucleotides match TRBD2. This CDR3 spans 15 amino acids. The V and J ends lost 4 bases and 2 bases, in that order; junction bases with no gene match: 3. CDR1 is SGHRS, CDR2 YFSETQ, per germline. Drawing the rest from reference TRBV5-1 and TRBJ2-2, the complete variable domain is KAGVTQTPRYLIKTRGQQVTLSCSPISGHRSVSWYQQTPGQGLQFLFEYFSETQRNKGNFPGRFSGRQFSNSRSEMNVSTLELGDSALYLCASSRTSANTGELFFGEGSRLTVL.

The V and J genes are TRBV5-8 and TRBJ2-3; D perhaps matches TRBD2 (5 bases). The germline V gene encodes CDR1 SGHTS and CDR2 YDEGEE. CDR3 size: 18 residues. The V end lost 7 bases, the J end lost 0 bases, and 24 bases lay between the germline ends. CDR3 coding DNA: TGTGCCAGCGCAACATCCCCCCTCGGGGAACCAAGCACAGATACGCAGTATTTT. This translates into CASATSPLGEPSTDTQYF. Combining the CDR3 with reference TRBV5-8 and TRBJ2-3 gives the whole variable domain EAGVTQSPTHLIKTRGQQATLRCSPISGHTSVYWYQQALGLGLQFLLWYDEGEERNRGNFPPRFSGRQFPNYSSELNVNALELEDSALYLCASATSPLGEPSTDTQYFGPGTRLTVL.

The chain has TRBV29-1 and TRBJ2-7; 10 nucleotides align to TRBD2. Germline CDR1 SQVTM, CDR2 ANQGSEA. The CDR3 runs to 13 residues. Trimming cost V 6 bases and J 4 bases; bases outside gene matches: 6. The CDR3 coding sequence is TGCAGCGTGGGCCAGCGGGGGGGTTACGAGCAGTACTTC. The encoded protein is CSVGQRGGYEQYF.

This sequence joins TRBV7-9 and TRBJ2-5, with D possibly being TRBD1 (6 bases). In germline, CDR1 is SEHNR, CDR2 FQNEAQ (reference sequence). This CDR3 region has 12 residues. The V end lost 5 bases, the J end lost 5 bases, and 9 bases lay between the germline ends. In nucleotides, the CDR3 is TGTGCCAGCAGCCGGGACATCGAGACCCAGTACTTC. This sequence encodes CASSRDIETQYF.

The J gene is TRBJ1-6, the V gene TRBV7-2; 8 bases align to TRBD1. V lost 4 bases and J lost 7; bases outside the gene matches: 6. Per germline, CDR1 SGHTA and CDR2 FQGNSA. The CDR3 has 15 amino acids. CDR3: CASSSTGDANSPLHF. The CDR3 nucleotides read TGTGCCAGCAGCTCGACAGGGGATGCGAATTCACCCCTCCACTTT.

J is TRBJ1-2 and V is TRBV6-1; no firm D call. Germline V CDR1 and CDR2: MNHNS, SASEGT. This CDR3 contains 13 residues. The germline V and J ends were trimmed by 2 bases and 8 bases, with 12 bases remaining between them. CDR3 DNA: TGTGCCAGCAGTGAAACCTGGGCGAAAGGCTACACCTTC. Translation: CASSETWAKGYTF.

This chain joins TRBV5-3 and TRBJ1-6; 8 bases map to TRBD1. TRBV5-3 is filed as an ORF, its function uncertain. This CDR3 region has 15 residues. The V and J ends lost 2 bases and 6 bases, in that order; junction bases with no gene match: 4. The DNA for the CDR3 is TGTGCCAGAAGCTTCAGCGGACAGGGTAATTCACCCCTCCACTTT. Amino acids: CARSFSGQGNSPLHF.

This clone was picked up one time. The CDR3 is CASSLGETTEQYF. The DNA for the CDR3 is TGTGCCAGCAGTTTAGGTGAGACTACGGAGCAGTACTTC. This chain joins TRBV12-3 or TRBV12-4 and TRBJ2-7, with a weak D call TRBD2 (5 bases). The CDR3 totals 13 residues. V shed 1 base and J shed 7 bases, with 11 bases lying between them.

The chain carries TRBV6-1 and TRBJ1-2, with a possible D match to TRBD1 (6 bases). The CDR3 loop spans 15 amino acids. Germline CDR1 MNHNS, CDR2 SASEGT. V was pared by 2 bases and J by 0 bases, with 10 bases between. The CDR3 loop reads CASSELTGPNYGYTF. The CDR3 DNA sequence: TGTGCCAGCAGTGAATTAACAGGGCCTAACTATGGCTACACCTTC.

This clone showed up just once. The J gene is TRBJ2-1, the V gene TRBV5-1; D not certain. The CDR3 extends over 15 amino acids. V was clipped by 2 bases and J by 6 bases, with 15 bases between them. Germline CDR1 is SGHRS and CDR2 is YFSETQ. The CDR3, as DNA: TGCGCCAGCAGCTTAGTGGGCCCAGCAAGCAATGAGCAGTTCTTC. It is translated as CASSLVGPASNEQFF.

The gene calls are TRBV6-5 and TRBJ1-1; TRBD1 is a possible D gene (6 bases). The germline V gene has CDR1 MNHEY and CDR2 SVGAGI. The CDR3 is 15 amino acids. V was shortened by 5 bases and J by 8 bases, with 21 bases between the two germline ends. The CDR3 loop reads CASSPPGQLGVEAFF. For the CDR3, the DNA is TGTGCCAGCAGTCCACCGGGACAACTTGGGGTAGAAGCTTTCTTT.

The chain combines TRBV19 with TRBJ1-2; D might be TRBD1 (6 bases). The CDR3 consists of 15 residues. Trimming pared 4 bases from V and 4 bases from J, leaving 16 bases between. Germline lookup yields CDR1 LNHDA and CDR2 SQIVND (reference sequence). The DNA for the CDR3 is TGTGCCAGTAGTACAACCTACAGGGACCTCTATGGCTACACCTTC. It specifies CASSTTYRDLYGYTF.

The gene calls are TRBV5-1 and TRBJ1-1; perhaps TRBD1 as D (5 bases). CDR3 size: 14 residues. Per germline, CDR1 SGHRS and CDR2 YFSETQ. The V end was cut by 1 base, the J end by 5 bases, with 12 bases between. This chain's CDR3 is CASSLRGAGTEAFF. DNA for the CDR3: TGCGCCAGCAGCTTGAGGGGCGCGGGGACTGAAGCTTTCTTT.

This sequence joins TRBV30 and TRBJ1-6; unclear D gene. Per germline, CDR1 GTSNPN and CDR2 SVGIG (reference sequence). The CDR3 is 13 residues long. The V gene lost 2 bases and the J gene lost 10 bases, with 12 bases spanning the gap. The CDR3 sequence: CAWSYQENSPLHF. The CDR3 DNA reads as TGTGCCTGGAGTTATCAGGAAAACTCACCCCTCCACTTT.

This clone appeared a single time. V usage is TRBV7-9 and J usage is TRBJ1-1; D gene uncertain. The CDR3 has 14 amino acids. Trimming cost V 2 bases and J 9 bases, with 16 bases left between them. Per the germline V gene, CDR1 is SEHNR and CDR2 is FQNEAQ (reference sequence). CDR3 protein: CASSLMGGWEKAFF. CDR3 DNA sequence: TGTGCCAGCAGCTTAATGGGAGGGTGGGAGAAAGCTTTCTTT. Full variable domain (outside the CDR3, taken from reference TRBV7-9 and TRBJ1-1): DTGVSQNPRHKITKRGQNVTFRCDPISEHNRLYWYRQTLGQGPEFLTYFQNEAQLEKSRLLSDRFSAERPKGSFSTLEIQRTEQGDSAMYLCASSLMGGWEKAFFGQGTRLTVV.

This chain links TRBV9 with TRBJ1-3; D possibly corresponds to TRBD1 (6 bases). In germline, CDR1 is SGDLS, CDR2 YYNGEE. The CDR3 extends over 14 amino acids. Trimming left V 3 bases short and J 1 base short, with 8 bases between. Written as DNA, the CDR3 is TGTGCCAGCAGCGAAGGGGGTTCTGGAAACACCATATATTTT. As protein: CASSEGGSGNTIYF.